This is a list of T cell receptor beta chains from one sample in a study of cytomegalovirus exposure and HLA in healthy donors. Sequenced by immunoSEQ multiplex PCR; TCRdb stores in-frame clones only, minus some. The table includes roughly 250,000 clones, 84% detected once. Material: PBMCs. The receptors shown here come from a woman between 35 and 50 years old in good health and CMV-seropositive. Each CDR3 is given without its conserved first and last residue. Fields, in order: V gene, clone size, J gene, CDR3 protein. Expanded clones are given a class, and other clones once, few, many or no size at all.

TRBV19	-	TRBJ2-6	ASSNQISGANVLT
TRBV28	-	TRBJ2-7	ASSSFPPAGDLTGPYEQY
TRBV5-1	-	TRBJ1-2	ASGRDYGYT
TRBV25-1	-	TRBJ1-4	ASSRTGRNEKLF
TRBV15	-	TRBJ1-1	ATSSAGTLNTEAF
TRBV4-2	-	TRBJ1-1	ASRAEGGMNTEAF
TRBV30	-	TRBJ2-7	AWKDMTYEQY
TRBV11-3	-	TRBJ2-1	ASSNFPGGDEQF
TRBV19	-	TRBJ1-2	ASSRSSSANYGYT
TRBV5-1	-	TRBJ1-3	ASSFSGTGNLAGNTIY
TRBV5-1	-	TRBJ2-5	ASSLAAGGGETQY
TRBV7-2	once	TRBJ2-1	ASTPRDRGFNEQF
TRBV7-8	-	TRBJ1-4	ASSLAEGGAGEKLF
TRBV29-1	few	TRBJ1-1	SVSRSTGTEAF
TRBV27	once	TRBJ1-5	ASSPGQGAQYSNQPQH
TRBV27	-	TRBJ2-3	ASSLWGTSGSTDTQY
TRBV7-8	-	TRBJ1-5	ASSLEGLRQPQH
TRBV30	-	-	AWSVQREGRNEQY
TRBV5-1	-	TRBJ2-5	ASSLSGTSAQETQY
TRBV27	-	TRBJ1-5	ASSSIQRQGALGPQH
TRBV19	-	TRBJ1-1	ASSVRQGNTEAF
TRBV6-5	-	TRBJ2-7	ASSYRGGYEQY
TRBV19	few	TRBJ2-1	ASSVTGLVYNEQF
TRBV29-1	-	TRBJ1-1	SGQVNTEAF
TRBV4-2	once	TRBJ2-1	ASSPSGGPINEQF
TRBV28	-	TRBJ2-3	ASRAGTGAYTQY